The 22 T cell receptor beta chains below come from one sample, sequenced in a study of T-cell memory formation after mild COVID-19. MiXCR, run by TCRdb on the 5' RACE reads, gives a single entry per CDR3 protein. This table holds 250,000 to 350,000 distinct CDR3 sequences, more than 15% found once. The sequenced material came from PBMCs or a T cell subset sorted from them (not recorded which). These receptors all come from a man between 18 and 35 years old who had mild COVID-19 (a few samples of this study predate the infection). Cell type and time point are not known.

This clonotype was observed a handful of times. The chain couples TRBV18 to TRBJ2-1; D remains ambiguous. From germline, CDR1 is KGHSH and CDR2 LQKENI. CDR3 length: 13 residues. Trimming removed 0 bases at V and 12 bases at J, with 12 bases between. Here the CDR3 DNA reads TGTGCCAGCTCACCACCGTACCTAGGCGGGCAGTTCTTC. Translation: CASSPPYLGGQFF.

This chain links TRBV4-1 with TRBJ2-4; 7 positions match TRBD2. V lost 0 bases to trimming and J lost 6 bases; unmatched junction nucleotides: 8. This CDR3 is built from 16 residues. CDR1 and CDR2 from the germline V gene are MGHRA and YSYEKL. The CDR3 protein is CASSQEGSGVVNIQYF. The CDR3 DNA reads TGCGCCAGCAGCCAAGAAGGCAGCGGGGTGGTAAACATTCAGTACTTC.

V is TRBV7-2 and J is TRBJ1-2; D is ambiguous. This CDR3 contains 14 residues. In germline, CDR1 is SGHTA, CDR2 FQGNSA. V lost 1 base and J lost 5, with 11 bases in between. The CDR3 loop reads CASSLGSGRYGYTF. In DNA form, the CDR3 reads TGTGCCAGCAGCTTAGGGTCAGGTCGGTATGGCTACACCTTC.

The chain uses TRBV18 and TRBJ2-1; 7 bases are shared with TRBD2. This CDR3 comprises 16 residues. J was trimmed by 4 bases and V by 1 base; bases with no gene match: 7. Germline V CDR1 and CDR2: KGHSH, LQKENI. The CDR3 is CASSPRAPSGYNEQFF. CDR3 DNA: TGTGCCAGCTCACCACGCGCCCCTAGCGGTTACAATGAGCAGTTCTTC.

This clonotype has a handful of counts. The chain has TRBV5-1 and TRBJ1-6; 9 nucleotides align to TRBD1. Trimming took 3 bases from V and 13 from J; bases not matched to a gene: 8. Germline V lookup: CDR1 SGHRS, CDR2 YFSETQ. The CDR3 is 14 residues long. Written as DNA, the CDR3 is TGCGCCAGCAGCTCCGGACAGGGGCTGGGGCCCCTCCACTTT. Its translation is CASSSGQGLGPLHF. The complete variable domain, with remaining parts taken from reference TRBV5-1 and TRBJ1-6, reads KAGVTQTPRYLIKTRGQQVTLSCSPISGHRSVSWYQQTPGQGLQFLFEYFSETQRNKGNFPGRFSGRQFSNSRSEMNVSTLELGDSALYLCASSSGQGLGPLHFGNGTRLTVT.

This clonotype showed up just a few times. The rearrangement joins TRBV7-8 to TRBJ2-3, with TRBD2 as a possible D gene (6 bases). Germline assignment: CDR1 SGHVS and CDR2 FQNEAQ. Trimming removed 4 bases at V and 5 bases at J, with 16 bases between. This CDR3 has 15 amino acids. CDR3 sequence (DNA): TGTGCCAGCAGCTCGCAGGCGCTGGGGGGAGATACGCAGTATTTT. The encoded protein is CASSSQALGGDTQYF.

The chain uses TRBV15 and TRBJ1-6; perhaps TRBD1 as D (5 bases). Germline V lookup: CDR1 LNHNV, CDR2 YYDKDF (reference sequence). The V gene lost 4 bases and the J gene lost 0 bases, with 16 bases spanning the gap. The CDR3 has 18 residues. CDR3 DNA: TGTGCCACCAGCATACGGCAGGGAATACCCTCCTATAATTCACCCCTCCACTTT. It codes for CATSIRQGIPSYNSPLHF.

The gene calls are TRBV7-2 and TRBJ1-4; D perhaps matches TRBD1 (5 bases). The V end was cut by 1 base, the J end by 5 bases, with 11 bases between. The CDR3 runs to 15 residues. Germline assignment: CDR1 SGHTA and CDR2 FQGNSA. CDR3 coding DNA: TGTGCCAGCAGCTTAGATCAAGGGGTAAATGAAAAACTGTTTTTT. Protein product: CASSLDQGVNEKLFF. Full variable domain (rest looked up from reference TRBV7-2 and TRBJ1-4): GAGVSQSPSNKVTEKGKDVELRCDPISGHTALYWYRQSLGQGLEFLIYFQGNSAPDKSGLPSDRFSAERTGGSVSTLTIQRTQQEDSAVYLCASSLDQGVNEKLFFGSGTQLSVL.

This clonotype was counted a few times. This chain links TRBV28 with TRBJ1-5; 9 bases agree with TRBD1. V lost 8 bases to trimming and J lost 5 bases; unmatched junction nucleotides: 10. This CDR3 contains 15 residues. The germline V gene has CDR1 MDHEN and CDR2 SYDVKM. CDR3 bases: TGTGCCAGCGGGTTATCGGACAGGGGTTATCAGCCCCAGCATTTT. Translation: CASGLSDRGYQPQHF.

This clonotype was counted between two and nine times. The DNA for the CDR3 is TGCAGTGCTAGGAGGAGCGGGCCCTATAATTCACCCCTCCACTTT. This gives the protein CSARRSGPYNSPLHF. The chain links TRBV20-1 to TRBJ1-6; D ambiguous. This CDR3 spans 15 amino acids. Trimming removed 3 bases at V and 2 bases at J, with 11 bases between. Germline values: CDR1 DFQATT, CDR2 SNEGSKA (reference sequence).

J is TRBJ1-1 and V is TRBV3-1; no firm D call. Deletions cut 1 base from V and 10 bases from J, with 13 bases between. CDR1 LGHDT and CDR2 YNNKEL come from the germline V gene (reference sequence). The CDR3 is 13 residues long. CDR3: CASSQGGNLGAFF. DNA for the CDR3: TGTGCCAGCAGCCAAGGAGGTAATCTTGGAGCTTTCTTT.

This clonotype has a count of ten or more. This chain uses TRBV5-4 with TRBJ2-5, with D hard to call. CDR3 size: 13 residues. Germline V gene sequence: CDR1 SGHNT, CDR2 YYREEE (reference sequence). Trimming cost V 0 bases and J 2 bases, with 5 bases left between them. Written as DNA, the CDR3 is TGTGCCAGCAGCTTGGTGGAACAAGAGACCCAGTACTTC. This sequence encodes CASSLVEQETQYF. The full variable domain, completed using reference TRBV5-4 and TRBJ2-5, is ETGVTQSPTHLIKTRGQQVTLRCSSQSGHNTVSWYQQALGQGPQFIFQYYREEENGRGNFPPRFSGLQFPNYSSELNVNALELDDSALYLCASSLVEQETQYFGPGTRLLVL.

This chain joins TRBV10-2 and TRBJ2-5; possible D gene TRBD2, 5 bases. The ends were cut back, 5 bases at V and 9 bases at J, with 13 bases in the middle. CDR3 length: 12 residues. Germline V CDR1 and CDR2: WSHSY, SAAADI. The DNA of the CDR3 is TGCGCCAGCAGTTGGCGGTACGGGGCCCAGTACTTC. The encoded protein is CASSWRYGAQYF.

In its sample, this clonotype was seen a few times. CDR3 protein: CASRRDEAQYF. CDR3 nucleotide sequence: TGTGCCAGCAGGCGGGACGAGGCGCAGTATTTT. The rearrangement links TRBV28 to TRBJ2-3; D possibly corresponds to TRBD2 (6 bases). The V gene lost 6 bases and the J gene lost 10 bases, with 11 bases spanning the gap. Germline CDR1 reads MDHEN; CDR2 reads SYDVKM. This CDR3 comprises 11 residues. Full variable domain (rest looked up from reference TRBV28 and TRBJ2-3): DVKVTQSSRYLVKRTGEKVFLECVQDMDHENMFWYRQDPGLGLRLIYFSYDVKMKEKGDIPEGYSVSREKKERFSLILESASTNQTSMYLCASRRDEAQYFGPGTRLTVL.

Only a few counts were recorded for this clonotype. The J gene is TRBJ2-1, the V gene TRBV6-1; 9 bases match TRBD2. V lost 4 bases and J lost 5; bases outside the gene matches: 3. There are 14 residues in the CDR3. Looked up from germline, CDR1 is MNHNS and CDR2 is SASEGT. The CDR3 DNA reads TGTGCCAGCAGTGGAGCGGGGGGCGACAATGAGCAGTTCTTC. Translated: CASSGAGGDNEQFF.

The CDR3 here is CASRQGPTNSYEQYF. CDR3 DNA: TGCGCCAGCAGACAGGGACCGACAAACTCCTACGAGCAGTACTTC. The V gene is TRBV5-1, the J gene TRBJ2-7; D is perhaps TRBD1 (6 bases). V was clipped by 5 bases and J by 0 bases, with 15 bases between them. Germline V lookup: CDR1 SGHRS, CDR2 YFSETQ. The CDR3 extends over 15 amino acids.

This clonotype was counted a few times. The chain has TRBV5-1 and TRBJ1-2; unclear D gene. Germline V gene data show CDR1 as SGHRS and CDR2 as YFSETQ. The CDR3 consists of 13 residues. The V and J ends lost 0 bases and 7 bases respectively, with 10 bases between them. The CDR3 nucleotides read TGCGCCAGCAGCTTGGGCGGATTGGCTGGCTACACCTTC. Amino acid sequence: CASSLGGLAGYTF.

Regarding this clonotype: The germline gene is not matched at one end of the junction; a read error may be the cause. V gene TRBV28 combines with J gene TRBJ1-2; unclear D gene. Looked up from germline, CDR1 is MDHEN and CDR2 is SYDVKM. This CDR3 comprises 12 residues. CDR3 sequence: CASSLGQALMFF. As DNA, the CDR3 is TGTGCCAGCAGTTTGGGCCAGGCTCTGATGTTCTTC.

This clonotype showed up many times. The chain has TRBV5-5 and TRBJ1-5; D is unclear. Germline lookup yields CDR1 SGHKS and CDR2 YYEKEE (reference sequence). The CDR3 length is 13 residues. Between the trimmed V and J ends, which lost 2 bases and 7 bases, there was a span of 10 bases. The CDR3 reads CASSFDPGQPQHF. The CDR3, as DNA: TGTGCCAGCAGCTTTGATCCTGGCCAGCCCCAGCATTTT.

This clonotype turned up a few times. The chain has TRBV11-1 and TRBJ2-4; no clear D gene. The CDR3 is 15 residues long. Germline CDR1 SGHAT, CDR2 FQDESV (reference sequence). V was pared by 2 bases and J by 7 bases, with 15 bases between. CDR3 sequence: CASSLRQAPYNIQYF. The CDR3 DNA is TGTGCCAGCAGCTTACGGCAGGCCCCTTACAACATTCAGTACTTC.

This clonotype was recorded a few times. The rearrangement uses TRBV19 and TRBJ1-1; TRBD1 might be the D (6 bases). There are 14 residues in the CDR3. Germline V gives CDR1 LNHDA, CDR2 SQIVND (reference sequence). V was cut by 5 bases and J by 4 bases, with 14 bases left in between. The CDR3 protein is CASSPRQVPTEAFF. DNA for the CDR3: TGTGCCAGTAGTCCACGACAGGTCCCCACTGAAGCTTTCTTT.

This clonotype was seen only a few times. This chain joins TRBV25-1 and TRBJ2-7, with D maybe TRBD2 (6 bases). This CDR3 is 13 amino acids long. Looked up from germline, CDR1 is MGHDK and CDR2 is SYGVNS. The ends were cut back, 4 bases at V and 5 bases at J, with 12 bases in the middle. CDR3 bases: TGTGCCAGCAGTGTAGGCGGGGCCCACGAGCAGTACTTC. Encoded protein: CASSVGGAHEQYF.